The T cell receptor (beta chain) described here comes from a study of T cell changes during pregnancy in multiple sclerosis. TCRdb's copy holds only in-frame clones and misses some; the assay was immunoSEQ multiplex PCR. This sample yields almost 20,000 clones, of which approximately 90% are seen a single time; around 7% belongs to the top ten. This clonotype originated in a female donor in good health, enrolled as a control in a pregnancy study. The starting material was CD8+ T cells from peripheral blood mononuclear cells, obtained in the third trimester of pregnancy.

This CDR3 reads CASSSGPTTSDNEQFF. CDR3 in DNA: TGTGCCAGCAGCTCCGGCCCGACAACCTCAGACAATGAGCAGTTCTTC. J is TRBJ2-1 and V is TRBV7-3; D ambiguous. Germline values: CDR1 SGHTA, CDR2 FQGTGA. The CDR3 is 16 amino acids. The V end lost 4 bases, the J end lost 5 bases, and 18 bases lay between the germline ends.